This T cell receptor beta chain comes out of a study of blood T cell repertoires in COVID-19. The length of the CDR3 is 15 residues. Germline trimming cut 8 bases from V and 5 bases from J; bases unmatched to any gene: 11. Germline CDR1 and CDR2: WSHSY and SAAADI. TCRdb's copy holds only in-frame clones and misses some; the assay was immunoSEQ multiplex PCR. The sample has hundreds of thousands of clones, approximately 89% seen once; the top ten hold under 3%. What was sequenced was peripheral blood. This chain links TRBV10-2 with TRBJ1-3; TRBD1 matches 8 bases. The origin of this receptor is a woman aged 55-75 years with COVID-19, enrolled during active disease. The CDR3, as DNA: TGCGCCAGCGGGGACGGGGGGACAGGTAGAAACACCATATATTTT. Amino acids: CASGDGGTGRNTIYF.